A selection of T cell receptor beta chains follows, all from one sample in a study of CD8 T cells in ankylosing spondylitis. TCRdb passed the 5' RACE reads through MiXCR, listing each CDR3 protein once. The sample has hundreds of thousands of distinct CDR3 sequences, around 11% seen once. Sequencing was carried out using blood, either unsorted or a sorted T cell fraction (not recorded which). The source of these receptors is a male donor with ankylosing spondylitis. The CDR3 runs from the conserved cysteine through the conserved F or W. Each record gives: CDR3 protein, CDR3 DNA, clone size, D gene, J gene, V gene. D genes are given only for firm matches. Size is stated for part of the rows, as once, few or many counts, or as a class when the clone is expanded.

CDR3aa: CRSRRWDNEQFF
CDR3nt: TGCAGGTCAAGGAGGTGGGACAATGAGCAGTTCTTC
abundance: many
d_gene: .
j_gene: TRBJ2-1
v_gene: TRBV20-1

CDR3aa: CASSDFRGEQYF
CDR3nt: TGTGCCAGCAGCGACTTCAGGGGCGAGCAGTACTTC
abundance: .
d_gene: .
j_gene: TRBJ2-7
v_gene: TRBV7-3

CDR3aa: CASSPMGQQETQYF
CDR3nt: TGTGCCAGCAGTCCCATGGGACAGCAAGAGACCCAGTACTTC
abundance: .
d_gene: TRBD1
j_gene: TRBJ2-5
v_gene: TRBV12-3/TRBV12-4

CDR3aa: CASSGRHLDTQYF
CDR3nt: TGTGCCAGCAGTGGGAGGCACTTAGATACGCAGTATTTT
abundance: few
d_gene: .
j_gene: TRBJ2-3
v_gene: TRBV25-1

CDR3aa: CASSEVGLRTEAFF
CDR3nt: TGTGCCAGCAGTGAAGTGGGGCTGAGGACTGAAGCTTTCTTT
abundance: many
d_gene: .
j_gene: TRBJ1-1
v_gene: TRBV6-1

CDR3aa: CASSGRTGRQETQYF
CDR3nt: TGTGCCAGCAGCGGTCGGACAGGACGCCAAGAGACCCAGTACTTC
abundance: few
d_gene: .
j_gene: TRBJ2-5
v_gene: TRBV21-1

CDR3aa: CASSFGSGDNEQFF
CDR3nt: TGTGCCAGCAGCTTCGGGTCAGGGGACAATGAGCAGTTCTTC
abundance: .
d_gene: .
j_gene: TRBJ2-1
v_gene: TRBV5-6

CDR3aa: CAISPWTDNEQFF
CDR3nt: TGTGCCATCAGCCCTTGGACAGACAATGAGCAGTTCTTC
abundance: few
d_gene: .
j_gene: TRBJ2-1
v_gene: TRBV10-3

CDR3aa: CASSLWGRGSTGYTF
CDR3nt: TGTGCCAGCAGCTTGTGGGGGAGAGGGAGTACAGGCTACACCTTC
abundance: .
d_gene: .
j_gene: TRBJ1-2
v_gene: TRBV7-9

CDR3aa: CATSRDNRGTPGYEQFF
CDR3nt: TGTGCCACCAGCAGAGATAATCGCGGGACGCCTGGTTATGAGCAGTTCTTC
abundance: few
d_gene: .
j_gene: TRBJ2-1
v_gene: TRBV15

CDR3aa: CASSRGGLTDTQYF
CDR3nt: TGTGCCAGCAGCCGCGGGGGGCTCACAGATACGCAGTATTTT
abundance: few
d_gene: TRBD2
j_gene: TRBJ2-3
v_gene: TRBV7-2

CDR3aa: CASSQGGGFRVNEQFF
CDR3nt: TGCGCCAGCAGCCAGGGAGGGGGGTTTAGGGTAAATGAGCAGTTCTTC
abundance: many
d_gene: .
j_gene: TRBJ2-1
v_gene: TRBV4-3

CDR3aa: CSAKKADTQYF
CDR3nt: TGCAGTGCCAAAAAAGCCGATACGCAGTATTTT
abundance: many
d_gene: .
j_gene: TRBJ2-3
v_gene: TRBV20-1

CDR3aa: CASSSSLRGGGTDTQYF
CDR3nt: TGTGCCAGCAGCTCCTCCCTGAGAGGGGGGGGAACAGATACGCAGTATTTT
abundance: few
d_gene: .
j_gene: TRBJ2-3
v_gene: TRBV7-6

CDR3aa: CASSQSASGSIYEQYF
CDR3nt: TGTGCCAGCAGCCAATCCGCTAGCGGGAGTATCTACGAGCAGTACTTC
abundance: few
d_gene: TRBD2
j_gene: TRBJ2-7
v_gene: TRBV4-2

CDR3aa: CASSFSETGYGYTF
CDR3nt: TGCGCCAGCAGCTTCTCTGAAACGGGCTATGGCTACACCTTC
abundance: many
d_gene: .
j_gene: TRBJ1-2
v_gene: TRBV5-1

CDR3aa: CASKEYNEQFF
CDR3nt: TGTGCCAGCAAAGAGTACAATGAGCAGTTCTTC
abundance: few
d_gene: .
j_gene: TRBJ2-1
v_gene: TRBV2

CDR3aa: CATRLNRPYNSPLHF
CDR3nt: TGTGCCACCAGACTTAACAGGCCCTATAATTCACCCCTCCACTTT
abundance: once
d_gene: .
j_gene: TRBJ1-6
v_gene: TRBV24-1

CDR3aa: CASSLTLLTGASYEQYF
CDR3nt: TGTGCCAGCAGCTTAACCTTGTTGACAGGGGCATCCTACGAGCAGTACTTC
abundance: .
d_gene: TRBD1
j_gene: TRBJ2-7
v_gene: TRBV7-8

CDR3aa: CSVERSRGDTQYF
CDR3nt: TGCAGCGTTGAAAGAAGTCGAGGAGATACGCAGTATTTT
abundance: many
d_gene: .
j_gene: TRBJ2-3
v_gene: TRBV29-1

CDR3aa: CSAFTGGASPLHF
CDR3nt: TGCAGTGCGTTCACAGGGGGGGCCTCACCCCTCCACTTT
abundance: .
d_gene: TRBD1
j_gene: TRBJ1-6
v_gene: TRBV20-1

CDR3aa: CASSPGTGHSGNTIYF
CDR3nt: TGTGCCAGCAGCCCAGGGACGGGTCACTCTGGAAACACCATATATTTT
abundance: many
d_gene: .
j_gene: TRBJ1-3
v_gene: TRBV14

CDR3aa: CASRGTRGPQETQYF
CDR3nt: TGTGCCAGCAGGGGGACCCGAGGACCCCAAGAGACCCAGTACTTC
abundance: .
d_gene: .
j_gene: TRBJ2-5
v_gene: TRBV27

CDR3aa: CASKGREGLEKLFF
CDR3nt: TGTGCCAGCAAAGGCAGAGAAGGGCTCGAAAAACTGTTTTTT
abundance: .
d_gene: .
j_gene: TRBJ1-4
v_gene: TRBV2

CDR3aa: CSATQAGFNEQFF
CDR3nt: TGCAGTGCCACACAAGCGGGATTCAATGAGCAGTTCTTC
abundance: .
d_gene: TRBD2
j_gene: TRBJ2-1
v_gene: TRBV20-1

CDR3aa: CASSQEYGTGRNSPLHF
CDR3nt: TGTGCCAGCAGCCAAGAGTACGGGACAGGGCGCAATTCACCCCTCCACTTT
abundance: few
d_gene: TRBD1
j_gene: TRBJ1-6
v_gene: TRBV4-2

CDR3aa: CASTKYTPYEQYF
CDR3nt: TGTGCCAGCACCAAATACACCCCCTACGAGCAGTACTTC
abundance: .
d_gene: .
j_gene: TRBJ2-7
v_gene: TRBV2

CDR3aa: CASSLGLAGNYNEQFF
CDR3nt: TGTGCCAGCAGCTTAGGACTAGCGGGGAACTACAATGAGCAGTTCTTC
abundance: few
d_gene: TRBD2
j_gene: TRBJ2-1
v_gene: TRBV11-2

CDR3aa: CSARDGAGRGYTEAFF
CDR3nt: TGCAGTGCTAGAGATGGGGCAGGGAGAGGGTACACTGAAGCTTTCTTT
abundance: few
d_gene: .
j_gene: TRBJ1-1
v_gene: TRBV20-1

CDR3aa: CAISVSGRGEQYF
CDR3nt: TGTGCCATCAGTGTGAGCGGGAGGGGCGAGCAGTACTTC
abundance: many
d_gene: TRBD2
j_gene: TRBJ2-7
v_gene: TRBV10-3

CDR3aa: CASSQDYYEQFF
CDR3nt: TGTGCCAGCAGCCAAGATTATTATGAGCAGTTCTTC
abundance: many
d_gene: .
j_gene: TRBJ2-1
v_gene: TRBV4-2

CDR3aa: CASSSTGLQEQYF
CDR3nt: TGCGCCAGCAGCTCCACAGGGCTGCAGGAGCAGTACTTC
abundance: .
d_gene: .
j_gene: TRBJ2-7
v_gene: TRBV5-1

CDR3aa: CASSYQNWAGEQYF
CDR3nt: TGTGCCAGCAGTTACCAAAACTGGGCCGGCGAGCAGTACTTC
abundance: .
d_gene: .
j_gene: TRBJ2-7
v_gene: TRBV6-5